Following are 30 T cell receptor beta chains from one sample sequenced in a study of post-analysis software for immune sequencing data. Unique molecular identifiers were carried by the TCR beta cDNA libraries. TCRdb reprocessed the PCR reads via MiXCR and lists one record per CDR3 protein. The sample yields about 540,000 distinct CDR3 sequences, around a third seen once. Whole-study results and caveats: When patients were compared with controls, about five TRBV segments were more frequent, TRBV5-6, TRBV5-1 and TRBV20-1 among them.

For these TCRs, the target antigens are not known. Sequencing used blood. Receptors were obtained from a girl under 18 with multiple sclerosis.

V and J are TRBV11-2 and TRBJ2-3; D remains ambiguous. The germline gives CDR1 SGHAT, CDR2 FQNNGV. V lost 1 base and J 4 bases, leaving 12 bases between the germline ends. This CDR3 contains 15 residues. For the CDR3, the DNA is TGTGCCAGCAGCTTAGTTACCCTAAACCCAGATACGCAGTATTTT. Amino acid sequence: CASSLVTLNPDTQYF.

The chain carries TRBV5-1 and TRBJ2-4; D is unresolved. The J call is uncertain, as TRBJ2-7 better fits the DNA end. Germline V gene sequence: CDR1 SGHRS, CDR2 YFSETQ. The CDR3 contains 15 residues. CDR3 loop: CASSGVGSTSYEQYF. CDR3 DNA: TGCGCCAGCAGCGGAGTGGGCAGCACCTCCTACGAGCAGTACTTC.

The chain has TRBV4-1 and TRBJ2-7; D uncertain. Trimming took 6 bases from V and 2 from J, leaving 11 bases between them. The CDR3 runs to 13 residues. Germline CDR1 MGHRA, CDR2 YSYEKL. The CDR3 DNA is TGCGCCAGCAGTATTACGGCTACCTACGAGCAGTACTTC. It translates to CASSITATYEQYF.

V and J are TRBV5-1 and TRBJ2-3; 8 positions match TRBD2. The CDR3 runs 16 residues. The ends lost 2 bases at V and 0 bases at J; junction bases unmatched: 5. From germline, CDR1 is SGHRS and CDR2 YFSETQ. The CDR3 loop reads CASSFVAGLSTDTQYF. The CDR3 bases are TGCGCCAGCAGCTTTGTAGCGGGGTTAAGCACAGATACGCAGTATTTT.

This clonotype was counted only a few times. The rearrangement joins TRBV9 to TRBJ2-4, with D maybe TRBD2 (6 bases). Trimming pared 4 bases from V and 13 bases from J, leaving 21 bases between. The CDR3 is 14 residues long. Germline loops: CDR1 SGDLS, CDR2 YYNGEE. The CDR3, as DNA: TGTGCCAGCAGCCCCCGGGAGTGGGGGACTGAGCAGTACTTC. This encodes CASSPREWGTEQYF.

This chain joins TRBV28 and TRBJ2-2; D remains ambiguous. The CDR3 has 13 amino acids. The germline V and J ends were trimmed by 4 bases and 6 bases, with 9 bases remaining between them. The germline V gene encodes CDR1 MDHEN and CDR2 SYDVKM. The CDR3 reads CASSWRASGELFF. CDR3 in DNA: TGTGCCAGCAGTTGGCGCGCTTCCGGGGAGCTGTTTTTT.

The chain links TRBV6-1 to TRBJ1-2; D gene uncertain. The CDR3 has 14 residues. Germline V CDR1 and CDR2: MNHNS, SASEGT. Trimming pared 0 bases from V and 0 bases from J, leaving 5 bases between. The CDR3 coding sequence is TGTGCCAGCAGTGAAGCGCTTCCTAACTATGGCTACACCTTC. Its translation is CASSEALPNYGYTF.

Here the CDR3 reads CASSQEADRGGYTF. CDR3 bases: TGTGCCAGCAGCCAAGAGGCGGACAGGGGTGGCTACACCTTC. The V and J genes are TRBV3-1 and TRBJ1-2; 9 positions match TRBD1. Trimming removed 0 bases from V and 7 bases from J; junction bases left unmatched: 3. Germline-derived CDR1 and CDR2 are LGHDT and YNNKEL (reference sequence). The CDR3 totals 14 residues.

The CDR3: CASIPGGGLGTEAFF. The CDR3 coding sequence is TGCGCCAGCATCCCAGGTGGGGGGTTGGGCACTGAAGCTTTCTTT. The J gene is TRBJ1-1, the V gene TRBV10-2, with a tentative D call TRBD1 (5 bases). The CDR3 contains 15 residues. V lost 7 bases and J 4 bases, leaving 19 bases between the germline ends. The germline V gene has CDR1 WSHSY and CDR2 SAAADI.

The table lists this clonotype with a few counts. CDR3 region: CATSPDLGGGQPQHF. The CDR3 region has the DNA TGTGCCACCAGCCCCGATCTGGGAGGAGGTCAGCCCCAGCATTTT. The chain couples TRBV6-6 to TRBJ1-5, with D uncertain. CDR3 length: 15 amino acids. CDR1 MNHNY and CDR2 SVGAGI come from the germline V gene (reference sequence). Trimming took 10 bases from V and 6 from J, leaving 22 bases between them.

V and J are TRBV11-2 and TRBJ2-2, with D possibly TRBD2 on 5 matching bases. V lost 5 bases to trimming and J lost 11 bases, with 12 bases between them. CDR3 length: 12 amino acids. Germline V CDR1 and CDR2: SGHAT, FQNNGV. This chain's CDR3 is CASSLGVRELFF. In DNA form, the CDR3 reads TGTGCCAGCAGCCTGGGAGTGAGAGAGCTGTTTTTT. Combining the CDR3 with reference TRBV11-2 and TRBJ2-2 gives the whole variable domain EAGVAQSPRYKIIEKRQSVAFWCNPISGHATLYWYQQILGQGPKLLIQFQNNGVVDDSQLPKDRFSAERLKGVDSTLKIQPAKLEDSAVYLCASSLGVRELFFGEGSRLTVL.

This clonotype occurred a few times. V and J are TRBV9 and TRBJ2-1, with 12 positions matching TRBD2. V lost 4 bases, J lost 5 bases, and 4 bases stayed unmatched. The CDR3 is made up of 15 amino acids. Germline V gives CDR1 SGDLS, CDR2 YYNGEE. In DNA form, the CDR3 reads TGTGCCAGCAGCCCTCGGACTAGCGGGGACAATGAGCAGTTCTTC. It specifies CASSPRTSGDNEQFF. The variable domain in full, completed from reference TRBV9 and TRBJ2-1, reads DSGVTQTPKHLITATGQRVTLRCSPRSGDLSVYWYQQSLDQGLQFLIQYYNGEERAKGNILERFSAQQFPDLHSELNLSSLELGDSALYFCASSPRTSGDNEQFFGPGTRLTVL.

Of note for this clonotype: A read error may be the cause here, since a much bigger clone is one base away. The chain carries TRBV5-6 and TRBJ2-7, with D possibly TRBD1 on 6 matching bases. The length of the CDR3 is 14 residues. CDR1 SGHDT and CDR2 YYEEEE come from the germline V gene. For the CDR3, the DNA is TGTGCCAGCAGCCCTGGACAGATGGGATACGTGCAGTACTTC. Translation gives CASSPGQMGYVQYF. Drawing the rest from reference TRBV5-6 and TRBJ2-7, the complete variable domain is DAGVTQSPTHLIKTRGQQVTLRCSPKSGHDTVSWYQQALGQGPQFIFQYYEEEERQRGNFPDRFSGHQFPNYSSELNVNALLLGDSALYLCASSPGQMGYVQYFGPGTRLTVT.

V gene TRBV20-1 combines with J gene TRBJ2-2, with D uncertain. Germline V gene data show CDR1 as DFQATT and CDR2 as SNEGSKA (reference sequence). Between the trimmed V and J ends, which lost 0 bases and 6 bases, there was a span of 11 bases. The CDR3 runs to 14 residues. CDR3 coding DNA: TGCAGTGCTAGAGATTGGGGTCGGTCCGGGGAGCTGTTTTTT. This encodes CSARDWGRSGELFF.

This clonotype was counted a few times. This sequence joins TRBV5-1 and TRBJ2-5, with 10 bases lining up with TRBD2. Germline CDR1 reads SGHRS; CDR2 reads YFSETQ. The CDR3 is 16 amino acids. After removal of 4 bases from V and 2 bases from J, the junction contained 8 bases not matched to a gene. The CDR3 loop reads CASSDTSGAPQETQYF. CDR3 in DNA: TGCGCCAGCAGCGATACTAGCGGGGCGCCTCAAGAGACCCAGTACTTC.

A few counts support this clonotype. The chain uses TRBV21-1 and TRBJ1-2; TRBD1, the table's D call, lacks a check against the DNA. TRBV21-1 is flagged as a pseudogene. The CDR3 is made up of 17 amino acids. Written as DNA, the CDR3 is TGTGCCAGTACGGAGCTTGCGGGGGCACCTCTTCCGGTTGGCTACACCTTC. Translating it yields CASTELAGAPLPVGYTF.

This chain joins TRBV20-1 and TRBJ1-6; D unresolved. The ends were cut back, 3 bases at V and 5 bases at J, with 14 bases in the middle. Looked up from germline, CDR1 is DFQATT and CDR2 is SNEGSKA (reference sequence). This CDR3 is built from 15 residues. The CDR3 reads CSARGGLTNNSPLHF. CDR3 nucleotides: TGCAGTGCTAGGGGAGGGCTTACAAATAATTCACCCCTCCACTTT.

This clonotype was counted many times. The rearrangement links TRBV18 to TRBJ2-5; weak D call: TRBD1 (6 bases). CDR1 and CDR2 from the germline V gene are KGHSH and LQKENI. V was cut by 3 bases and J by 1 base, with 12 bases left in between. The CDR3 totals 15 residues. CDR3 DNA sequence: TGTGCCAGCTCACCTGAGGGACACCGCCAAGAGACCCAGTACTTC. This translates into CASSPEGHRQETQYF. The full variable domain, rest sourced from reference TRBV18 and TRBJ2-5, is NAGVMQNPRHLVRRRGQEARLRCSPMKGHSHVYWYRQLPEEGLKFMVYLQKENIIDESGMPKERFSAEFPKEGPSILRIQQVVRGDSAAYFCASSPEGHRQETQYFGPGTRLLVL.

This clonotype was counted only a few times. This rearrangement joins TRBV12-3 or TRBV12-4 to TRBJ2-1, with TRBD1 as a possible D gene (5 bases). V was cut by 10 bases and J by 7 bases, with 14 bases left in between. The CDR3 runs 12 residues. CDR3 sequence: CATKQGSNEQFF. The CDR3, as DNA: TGTGCCACAAAGCAGGGTAGTAATGAGCAGTTCTTC.

The chain employs TRBV5-6 and TRBJ2-1; 9 bases align to TRBD2. There are 15 residues in the CDR3. The V and J ends lost 2 bases and 8 bases, in that order; junction bases with no gene match: 8. Germline values: CDR1 SGHDT, CDR2 YYEEEE. The CDR3 reads CASSFPRGGHHEQFF. The DNA of the CDR3 is TGTGCCAGCAGCTTCCCGCGGGGGGGCCATCATGAGCAGTTCTTC.

This sequence joins TRBV2 and TRBJ2-4; 9 bases are a match to TRBD1. Germline assignment: CDR1 SNHLY and CDR2 FYNNEI. The J segment lost 2 bases and the V segment lost 3 bases, leaving 5 bases of the junction unmatched. The CDR3 is 16 residues long. For the CDR3, the DNA is TGTGCCAGCAGTGATTACGGACAGGGGTCCAAAAACATTCAGTACTTC. Translation gives CASSDYGQGSKNIQYF.

As concerns this clonotype: This may arise from a read error, as a much more abundant clone is one base away. The chain's CDR3 is CASSFLAGDNGQFF. The CDR3 DNA reads TGTGCCAGCAGCTTTCTAGCGGGGGACAATGGGCAGTTCTTC. This sequence joins TRBV7-8 and TRBJ2-1, with 10 bases lining up with TRBD2. The germline V gene has CDR1 SGHVS and CDR2 FQNEAQ. This CDR3 is 14 amino acids long.

The V gene is TRBV29-1, the J gene TRBJ1-4; a possible D gene is TRBD1 (6 bases). The CDR3 extends over 15 amino acids. Germline V gives CDR1 SQVTM, CDR2 ANQGSEA. Between the trimmed V and J ends, which lost 0 bases and 8 bases, there was a span of 16 bases. The DNA of the CDR3 is TGCAGCGTTGAAGATCGGGGGGGGGCTGGGGAAAAACTGTTTTTT. Protein sequence: CSVEDRGGAGEKLFF.

The rearrangement uses TRBV5-1 and TRBJ1-6; 7 bases fit TRBD1. The V gene's germline CDR1 is SGHRS and CDR2 YFSETQ. J was trimmed by 7 bases and V by 4 bases; bases with no gene match: 8. The CDR3 consists of 15 residues. The CDR3 nucleotides are TGCGCCAGCAGCCCAACACAGGGGAGCAATTCACCCCTCCACTTT. Residues: CASSPTQGSNSPLHF.

The gene calls are TRBV4-1 and TRBJ2-1, with D possibly matching TRBD2 (6 bases). CDR1 MGHRA and CDR2 YSYEKL come from the germline V gene. V was pared by 0 bases and J by 1 base, with 7 bases between. This CDR3 comprises 15 residues. The CDR3 DNA is TGCGCCAGCAGCCAAGAAGGGACTTCCTACAATGAGCAGTTCTTC. It yields the protein CASSQEGTSYNEQFF.

V is TRBV7-8 and J is TRBJ2-1, with D unclear. V dropped 9 bases and J dropped 5 bases, with 5 bases sitting between them. This CDR3 region has 10 residues. CDR1 and CDR2 (germline): SGHVS, FQNEAQ. CDR3 residues: CASGHNEQFF. CDR3 coding DNA: TGTGCCAGTGGACACAATGAGCAGTTCTTC.

This clonotype has a handful of counts. The chain joins TRBV6-1 to TRBJ1-6; D is uncertain. In germline, CDR1 is MNHNS, CDR2 SASEGT. The ends were cut back, 8 bases at V and 5 bases at J, with 16 bases in the middle. CDR3 length: 15 amino acids. DNA of the CDR3: TGTGCCAGCGGTGGTCAGGCACCAGATAATTCACCCCTCCACTTT. Residues: CASGGQAPDNSPLHF.

The rearrangement uses TRBV5-1 and TRBJ2-5, with a weak D call TRBD2 (6 bases). Germline V gene data show CDR1 as SGHRS and CDR2 as YFSETQ. The CDR3 runs to 15 residues. Between the trimmed V and J ends, which lost 4 bases and 1 base, there was a span of 14 bases. DNA of the CDR3: TGCGCCAGCAGCGTTTCTCCGGGACTCCAAGAGACCCAGTACTTC. Translating it yields CASSVSPGLQETQYF. The complete variable domain, with remaining parts taken from reference TRBV5-1 and TRBJ2-5, reads KAGVTQTPRYLIKTRGQQVTLSCSPISGHRSVSWYQQTPGQGLQFLFEYFSETQRNKGNFPGRFSGRQFSNSRSEMNVSTLELGDSALYLCASSVSPGLQETQYFGPGTRLLVL.

The V gene is TRBV15, the J gene TRBJ1-1, with D unresolved. The CDR3 length is 15 residues. Trimming took 1 base from V and 0 from J, leaving 9 bases between them. Germline V gives CDR1 LNHNV, CDR2 YYDKDF (reference sequence). For the CDR3, the DNA is TGTGCCACCAGCAGAGGTATACGTTTGAACACTGAAGCTTTCTTT. Translation gives CATSRGIRLNTEAFF. The full variable domain, rest sourced from reference TRBV15 and TRBJ1-1, is DAMVIQNPRYQVTQFGKPVTLSCSQTLNHNVMYWYQQKSSQAPKLLFHYYDKDFNNEADTPDNFQSRRPNTSFCFLDIRSPGLGDTAMYLCATSRGIRLNTEAFFGQGTRLTVV.

The V call is TRBV20-1, the J call TRBJ2-1, with 8 bases fitting TRBD1. Trimming removed 0 bases from V and 2 bases from J; junction bases left unmatched: 3. The CDR3 is 15 amino acids. Germline-derived CDR1 and CDR2 are DFQATT and SNEGSKA (reference sequence). The CDR3: CSARDHRGTYNEQFF. The CDR3 DNA reads TGCAGTGCTAGAGATCACAGGGGGACCTACAATGAGCAGTTCTTC.